The clone carrying this T cell receptor (beta chain) has more than one count but fewer than ten. Its cognate antigen is unknown. Use of 60 Vbeta and 13 Jbeta primers characterized the PCR. Profiled with immunoSEQ multiplex PCR; TCRdb holds only in-frame clones, not every one. The sample lists about 100,000 clones; roughly 82% were seen once. This sample was taken from a study of cytomegalovirus exposure and HLA in healthy donors. CDR1 is LNHDA and CDR2 is SQIVND in the germline V gene (reference sequence). J was trimmed by 0 bases and V by 6 bases; bases with no gene match: 9. This CDR3 spans 17 amino acids. Whole-study findings and limits: In a later analysis, 17,000 or so TCR beta sequences were associated with HLA alleles at 0.05 false discovery rate. Rare TCR sequences predominated, though certain public TCRs were found in many donors.

Specimen: PBMCs. The receptor was derived from a young woman in good health and CMV-seronegative. The chain recombines TRBV19 with TRBJ1-5; 9 bases map to TRBD1. The CDR3 DNA follows: TGTGCCAGTAGCACAGGGGGCCGAAAGTATAGCAATCAGCCCCAGCATTTT. This sequence encodes CASSTGGRKYSNQPQHF.